The 19 T cell receptor beta chains in this list originate from one sample, sequenced in a study of healthy donors' naive CD4 and CD8 T cells. TCR libraries were built from 500 to 550 ng of total RNA by linear amplification. TCRdb processed the reads anew with MiXCR; each CDR3 protein has one entry. The repertoire has approximately 200,000 distinct CDR3 sequences, around 74% of them found once; the top ten carry roughly 2.4%. The material sequenced was naive CD4+ and CD8+ T cells sorted from blood, pooled from several donors. The receptors shown here come from a pool of human donors in good health; the sample pools cells from several healthy donors.

The gene calls are TRBV4-2 and TRBJ1-2; possible D gene TRBD1, 6 bases. CDR1 LGHNA and CDR2 YNFKEQ come from the germline V gene. V was trimmed by 6 bases and J by 3 bases, leaving 14 bases between them. The CDR3 spans 14 residues. The CDR3 sequence: CASSGGLIYYGYTF. The DNA for the CDR3 is TGTGCCAGCAGTGGGGGGCTGATCTACTATGGCTACACCTTC.

V usage is TRBV6-2 or TRBV6-3 and J usage is TRBJ2-7; 10 nucleotides agree with TRBD2. Germline CDR1 reads MNHEY; CDR2 reads SVGEGT. The CDR3 spans 14 residues. V lost 2 bases and J lost 5; bases outside the gene matches: 3. The CDR3 DNA sequence: TGTGCCAGCAGTTACGTAGCGGGAGGAGACGAGCAGTACTTC. This sequence encodes CASSYVAGGDEQYF.

V gene TRBV19 combines with J gene TRBJ2-7; perhaps TRBD2 as D (6 bases). The V gene's germline CDR1 is LNHDA and CDR2 SQIVND (reference sequence). Trimming shortened V by 3 bases and J by 2 bases, and 11 bases separated the two germline ends. The CDR3 sequence is 14 residues long. The CDR3 here is CASSIGTLPYEQYF. The CDR3 DNA sequence: TGTGCCAGTAGTATTGGGACTCTTCCCTACGAGCAGTACTTC. The entire variable domain, with the rest obtained from reference TRBV19 and TRBJ2-7, is as follows: DGGITQSPKYLFRKEGQNVTLSCEQNLNHDAMYWYRQDPGQGLRLIYYSQIVNDFQKGDIAEGYSVSREKKESFPLTVTSAQKNPTAFYLCASSIGTLPYEQYFGPGTRLTVT.

V is TRBV6-5 and J is TRBJ1-2; D not resolved. This CDR3 spans 16 amino acids. Germline V gene sequence: CDR1 MNHEY, CDR2 SVGAGI. The V and J ends lost 0 bases and 5 bases respectively, with 16 bases between them. The CDR3: CASSYSNRIQTYGYTF. In nucleotides, the CDR3 is TGTGCCAGCAGTTACTCGAATCGGATACAGACGTATGGCTACACCTTC.

The chain has TRBV5-1 and TRBJ1-5; D is unresolved. Germline assignment: CDR1 SGHRS and CDR2 YFSETQ. Trimming stripped 2 bases from V and 1 base from J, with 4 bases between. This CDR3 is built from 13 residues. The CDR3 DNA is TGCGCCAGCAGCTTTTTCAGCAATCAGCCCCAGCATTTT. Encoded protein: CASSFFSNQPQHF. Using reference TRBV5-1 and TRBJ1-5 for the parts outside the CDR3, the full variable domain is KAGVTQTPRYLIKTRGQQVTLSCSPISGHRSVSWYQQTPGQGLQFLFEYFSETQRNKGNFPGRFSGRQFSNSRSEMNVSTLELGDSALYLCASSFFSNQPQHFGDGTRLSIL.

V and J are TRBV10-3 and TRBJ2-5; 9 bases are shared with TRBD1. Germline V CDR1 and CDR2: ENHRY, SYGVKD. This CDR3 comprises 15 residues. The V segment lost 10 bases and the J segment 0 bases; nucleotides outside the gene matches: 9. The CDR3 DNA follows: TGTGCCACCGACCGGACAGGGGTGAACCAAGAGACCCAGTACTTC. It yields the protein CATDRTGVNQETQYF.

The chain uses TRBV6-5 and TRBJ2-3, with a weak D call TRBD2 (6 bases). CDR3 length equals 13 residues. The V end was cut by 1 base, the J end by 14 bases, with 16 bases between. The germline gives CDR1 MNHEY, CDR2 SVGAGI. The chain's CDR3 is CASSYYRDSQRYF. CDR3 bases: TGTGCCAGCAGTTACTACCGGGACTCCCAGCGGTATTTT.

The chain carries TRBV18 and TRBJ2-5, with D possibly matching TRBD2 (5 bases). This CDR3 contains 14 residues. V was clipped by 5 bases and J by 2 bases, with 12 bases between them. The germline CDR1 and CDR2 sequences are KGHSH and LQKENI. In DNA form, the CDR3 reads TGTGCCAGCTCATCAAGGAGGCTTCAAGAGACCCAGTACTTC. Translation: CASSSRRLQETQYF. The complete variable domain, with remaining parts taken from reference TRBV18 and TRBJ2-5, reads NAGVMQNPRHLVRRRGQEARLRCSPMKGHSHVYWYRQLPEEGLKFMVYLQKENIIDESGMPKERFSAEFPKEGPSILRIQQVVRGDSAAYFCASSSRRLQETQYFGPGTRLLVL.

The chain employs TRBV5-1 and TRBJ1-2; D call uncertain. The germline V and J ends were trimmed by 0 bases and 4 bases, with 13 bases remaining between them. The CDR3 extends over 15 amino acids. Looked up from germline, CDR1 is SGHRS and CDR2 is YFSETQ. As DNA, the CDR3 is TGCGCCAGCAGCTTGGCCGGGCAGGCGATCTATGGCTACACCTTC. It specifies CASSLAGQAIYGYTF.

The rearrangement joins TRBV29-1 to TRBJ2-1, with TRBD2 matching 15 bases. The V and J ends lost 7 bases and 6 bases, in that order; junction bases with no gene match: 4. Germline V gives CDR1 SQVTM, CDR2 ANQGSEA. The CDR3 length is 14 residues. The CDR3 is CSGRGLAGGNEQFF. The CDR3 coding sequence is TGCAGCGGGCGGGGACTAGCGGGAGGCAATGAGCAGTTCTTC.

The chain is built from TRBV19 and TRBJ1-4; D is undetermined. This CDR3 has 15 residues. CDR1 and CDR2 from the germline V gene are LNHDA and SQIVND (reference sequence). The V gene lost 6 bases and the J gene lost 10 bases, with 21 bases spanning the gap. The CDR3 DNA reads as TGTGCCAGTAGCCAAGACGGAGCCAATTACCGAAAACTGTTTTTT. Residues: CASSQDGANYRKLFF.

The V gene is TRBV11-3, the J gene TRBJ2-3; the match to TRBD2 covers 12 bases. There are 15 residues in the CDR3. Per the germline V gene, CDR1 is SGHNT and CDR2 is YENEEA. V was pared by 4 bases and J by 7 bases, with 6 bases of the junction left unmatched. The CDR3 region has the DNA TGTGCCAGCAGCTCCCGGACTAGCGGGGAGAATACGCAGTATTTT. Amino acid sequence: CASSSRTSGENTQYF.

V is TRBV29-1 and J is TRBJ1-2, with 10 bases fitting TRBD1. The germline V gene encodes CDR1 SQVTM and CDR2 ANQGSEA. The CDR3 has 14 amino acids. V gave up 2 bases and J gave up 2 bases; unmatched junction bases: 2. CDR3 loop: CSVEPGQGNYGYTF. The CDR3 DNA is TGCAGCGTTGAACCGGGACAGGGGAACTATGGCTACACCTTC.

This clonotype was seen more than once but under ten times. V usage is TRBV6-6 and J usage is TRBJ1-1; possible D gene TRBD1, 6 bases. The CDR3 consists of 12 residues. V lost 0 bases, J lost 8 bases, and 7 bases lay in between. Per germline, CDR1 MNHNY and CDR2 SVGAGI (reference sequence). CDR3 loop: CASSYSGQEAFF. In nucleotides, the CDR3 is TGTGCCAGCAGTTACTCCGGACAGGAAGCTTTCTTT.

V usage is TRBV27 and J usage is TRBJ2-7, with D maybe TRBD2 (5 bases). The CDR3 has 13 residues. The germline V gene encodes CDR1 MNHEY and CDR2 SMNVEV (reference sequence). V shed 2 bases and J shed 3 bases, with 8 bases lying between them. The CDR3 here is CASSLRGNYEQYF. In DNA, the CDR3 is TGTGCCAGCAGTTTACGGGGTAACTACGAGCAGTACTTC.

The chain couples TRBV6-5 to TRBJ2-7; possible D gene TRBD2, 6 bases. The length of the CDR3 is 15 residues. V dropped 4 bases and J dropped 2 bases, with 15 bases sitting between them. Germline lookup yields CDR1 MNHEY and CDR2 SVGAGI. CDR3 sequence: CASSSGRDGTYEQYF. Here the CDR3 DNA reads TGTGCCAGCAGTTCCGGGCGGGACGGCACCTACGAGCAGTACTTC.

The chain is built from TRBV7-6 and TRBJ2-3; D unclear. V lost 1 base and J 7 bases, leaving 6 bases between the germline ends. CDR1 and CDR2 (germline): SGHVS, FNYEAQ. The CDR3 is made up of 12 amino acids. The CDR3, as DNA: TGTGCCAGCAGCTTAGAGTCATATACGCAGTATTTT. It specifies CASSLESYTQYF.

V gene TRBV19 combines with J gene TRBJ1-1; 9 bases are shared with TRBD1. Looked up from germline, CDR1 is LNHDA and CDR2 is SQIVND (reference sequence). The J segment lost 3 bases and the V segment lost 5 bases, leaving 4 bases of the junction unmatched. This CDR3 has 14 residues. CDR3 residues: CASSPWDRDTEAFF. As DNA, the CDR3 is TGTGCCAGTAGTCCATGGGACAGGGACACTGAAGCTTTCTTT.

The rearrangement joins TRBV6-5 to TRBJ2-5, with 9 bases identical to TRBD1. Germline V CDR1 and CDR2: MNHEY, SVGAGI. With V trimmed by 5 bases and J by 2 bases, 6 bases remained unmatched. The CDR3 has 15 amino acids. The CDR3 bases are TGTGCCAGCAGTGACCGGGACAGGGTACAAGAGACCCAGTACTTC. It specifies CASSDRDRVQETQYF.